These T cell receptor beta chains were read from a single sample in a study of T-cell memory formation after mild COVID-19. MiXCR, run by TCRdb on the 5' RACE reads, gives a single entry per CDR3 protein. The table includes 92,000 or so distinct CDR3 sequences, about an eighth detected once. Sequenced input: PBMCs or a T cell subset sorted from them (not recorded which). The receptors stem from an adult woman who had mild COVID-19 (a few samples of this study predate the infection). Cell type and time point are not known. The CDR3 runs from the conserved cysteine through the conserved F or W. The order of the fields is CDR3 DNA, CDR3 protein, clone size, J gene, V gene, CDR3 length, D gene. A D gene is named only where the DNA matches it firmly. A row's size may be missing; if present it is once, few, many or a size class.

DNA: TGTGCCAGCAGTGAAGATCTTGGAGGTACACTAGCGGGGACCTACGAGCAGTACTTC
CDR3: CASSEDLGGTLAGTYEQYF
size: few
J: TRBJ2-7
V: TRBV2
length: 19
D: TRBD2

DNA: TGCAGCGTTGCCTGGGGACTAGCTAACGAGCAGTACTTC
CDR3: CSVAWGLANEQYF
size: few
J: TRBJ2-7
V: TRBV29-1
length: 13
D: TRBD2

DNA: TGCGCCAGCAGCCAACCCGGCTACGAGCAGTACTTC
CDR3: CASSQPGYEQYF
size: .
J: TRBJ2-7
V: TRBV4-1
length: 12
D: .

DNA: TGTGCCACCAGCCCTTCGTCCGAGGGGAAAACCTACGAGCAGTACTTC
CDR3: CATSPSSEGKTYEQYF
size: .
J: TRBJ2-7
V: TRBV15
length: 16
D: .

DNA: TGTGCCAGCAGCTACGACATGAGCACAGATACGCAGTATTTT
CDR3: CASSYDMSTDTQYF
size: few
J: TRBJ2-3
V: TRBV7-8
length: 14
D: .

DNA: TGTGCCAGCAGCTTAGACGGGACAGAGACCCAGTACTTC
CDR3: CASSLDGTETQYF
size: .
J: TRBJ2-5
V: TRBV7-8
length: 13
D: .

DNA: TGCAGCGTGGAGGGGACAGGGGATTTTGAGCAGTTCTTC
CDR3: CSVEGTGDFEQFF
size: many
J: TRBJ2-1
V: TRBV29-1
length: 13
D: TRBD1

DNA: TGTGCCATCAGCGAACCGGGTGCCGGGGGCAATGAGCAGTTCTTC
CDR3: CAISEPGAGGNEQFF
size: .
J: TRBJ2-1
V: TRBV10-3
length: 15
D: .

DNA: TGTGCCAGCAGCTTAGGAGGCAGCTCACCCCTCCACTTT
CDR3: CASSLGGSSPLHF
size: few
J: TRBJ1-6
V: TRBV7-6
length: 13
D: .

DNA: TGTGCCAGCAGCTTCCTCCTCCACCGGGACGCAGGCGAGCAGTACTTC
CDR3: CASSFLLHRDAGEQYF
size: .
J: TRBJ2-7
V: TRBV7-8
length: 16
D: .

DNA: TGCAGTGCCCACTTGGAGTCCGGGACTTACTACAATGAGCAGTTCTTC
CDR3: CSAHLESGTYYNEQFF
size: .
J: TRBJ2-1
V: TRBV20-1
length: 16
D: .

DNA: TGTGCCAGCACCCCAAGGGGCGGAGTTGTATGGGAGACCCAGTACTTC
CDR3: CASTPRGGVVWETQYF
size: few
J: TRBJ2-5
V: TRBV5-6
length: 16
D: .

DNA: TGCGCCAGCAGCTCGGGACAGGGGGACGCCGGGGAGCTGTTTTTT
CDR3: CASSSGQGDAGELFF
size: few
J: TRBJ2-2
V: TRBV5-1
length: 15
D: TRBD1

DNA: TGTGCCAGCAGTTTGAGGCAGGGGATCGTAGCTGAAGCTTTCTTT
CDR3: CASSLRQGIVAEAFF
size: medium-sized
J: TRBJ1-1
V: TRBV28
length: 15
D: .

DNA: TGCGCCAGCAGCTTAGCCGTGGGGGCGGGCCATGAGCAGTTCTTC
CDR3: CASSLAVGAGHEQFF
size: few
J: TRBJ2-1
V: TRBV5-1
length: 15
D: .

DNA: TGTGCCAGCAGTCCATCCCCCCCGCCAGGGTGGGACAATCAGCCCCAGCATTTT
CDR3: CASSPSPPPGWDNQPQHF
size: few
J: TRBJ1-5
V: TRBV6-5
length: 18
D: .

DNA: TGTGCCAGCAGCTTAGCGGCAGGGGGCCAAGAGACCCAGTACTTC
CDR3: CASSLAAGGQETQYF
size: few
J: TRBJ2-5
V: TRBV7-9
length: 15
D: TRBD1

DNA: TGTGCCACTAGGGACAGGGGTGCGTACGAGCAGTACTTC
CDR3: CATRDRGAYEQYF
size: few
J: TRBJ2-7
V: TRBV19
length: 13
D: TRBD1

DNA: TGTGCCAGCAGTTTGGGACAGGGGGCCGTATATAGCAATCAGCCCCAGCATTTT
CDR3: CASSLGQGAVYSNQPQHF
size: few
J: TRBJ1-5
V: TRBV12-3/TRBV12-4
length: 18
D: TRBD1

DNA: TGTGCCAGCAGTTACTCTAGTTACATCTACACTGAAGCTTTCTTT
CDR3: CASSYSSYIYTEAFF
size: .
J: TRBJ1-1
V: TRBV6-2/TRBV6-3
length: 15
D: .

DNA: TGTGCCACCAGTGATTCTGGAATGAACACTGAAGCTTTCTTT
CDR3: CATSDSGMNTEAFF
size: few
J: TRBJ1-1
V: TRBV24-1
length: 14
D: .

DNA: TGTGCCAGCAGCTGGGACTCTTCTAGCACAGATACGCAGTATTTT
CDR3: CASSWDSSSTDTQYF
size: few
J: TRBJ2-3
V: TRBV7-9
length: 15
D: .

DNA: TGCAGCGTTTCAGGGTATGGCACTGAAGCTTTCTTT
CDR3: CSVSGYGTEAFF
size: .
J: TRBJ1-1
V: TRBV29-1
length: 12
D: .

DNA: TGTGCCAGCAGCCAAGAGTCGGGAGAGGAGGGGCTCTACGAGCAGTACTTC
CDR3: CASSQESGEEGLYEQYF
size: .
J: TRBJ2-7
V: TRBV4-2
length: 17
D: .

DNA: TGTGCCAGCAAGTTAGGACAGGCAGTCACCGGGGAGCTGTTTTTT
CDR3: CASKLGQAVTGELFF
size: few
J: TRBJ2-2
V: TRBV3-1
length: 15
D: TRBD1

DNA: TGTGCCAGCAGCTTCGAAGCTGACGAGCAGTACTTC
CDR3: CASSFEADEQYF
size: few
J: TRBJ2-7
V: TRBV5-5
length: 12
D: .

DNA: TGTGCCAGTAGTATACCGAGCCGCGGGGACAATGAGCAGTTCTTC
CDR3: CASSIPSRGDNEQFF
size: .
J: TRBJ2-1
V: TRBV19
length: 15
D: .

DNA: TGTGCCAGCAGTTACGGAGGGACCCAGTACTTC
CDR3: CASSYGGTQYF
size: .
J: TRBJ2-5
V: TRBV27
length: 11
D: .

DNA: TGTGCCAGCAGAGAATACGAAGCCTACAATGAGCAGTTCTTC
CDR3: CASREYEAYNEQFF
size: few
J: TRBJ2-1
V: TRBV12-3/TRBV12-4
length: 14
D: .

DNA: TGCAGTGCTAGAGATGAGGCGGGGGCAGGGCCTCAGCCCCAGCATTTT
CDR3: CSARDEAGAGPQPQHF
size: .
J: TRBJ1-5
V: TRBV20-1
length: 16
D: .

DNA: TGTGCCAGCAGCCGGACAGGGCCGCAGCAGCCCCAGCATTTT
CDR3: CASSRTGPQQPQHF
size: .
J: TRBJ1-5
V: TRBV5-6
length: 14
D: TRBD1

DNA: TGCGCCAGCAGCCAAACTAGCGGGGCACCCTACGAGCAGTACTTC
CDR3: CASSQTSGAPYEQYF
size: .
J: TRBJ2-7
V: TRBV5-1
length: 15
D: TRBD2

DNA: TGTGCCAGCAGTTCCCCCCGGGACACCGAGGAGGCTAGCACAGATACGCAGTATTTT
CDR3: CASSSPRDTEEASTDTQYF
size: few
J: TRBJ2-3
V: TRBV6-2/TRBV6-3
length: 19
D: .

DNA: TGTGCCAGCAGCCAAGATCGAGAGACCCAGTACTTC
CDR3: CASSQDRETQYF
size: few
J: TRBJ2-5
V: TRBV4-2
length: 12
D: .

DNA: TGTGCCAGCAGCTTGACGCAGGGGGCTAACTATGGCTACACCTTC
CDR3: CASSLTQGANYGYTF
size: .
J: TRBJ1-2
V: TRBV5-6
length: 15
D: TRBD1

DNA: TGTGCCAGCAGTGAAGTCGGGGGGGGACAAGAGACCCAGTACTTC
CDR3: CASSEVGGGQETQYF
size: few
J: TRBJ2-5
V: TRBV2
length: 15
D: TRBD2

DNA: TGTGCCAGCAGTAAGACTAGCGGGGGGGCCTGGCCCTACAATGAGCAGTTCTTC
CDR3: CASSKTSGGAWPYNEQFF
size: few
J: TRBJ2-1
V: TRBV2
length: 18
D: TRBD2

DNA: TGTGCCTGGAGTGTAAGGGGAGCGGGGGTGCAGTATTTT
CDR3: CAWSVRGAGVQYF
size: .
J: TRBJ2-3
V: TRBV30
length: 13
D: TRBD2

DNA: TGTGCTAGTGGTTTCCCCGGGACTGAGCAGTTCTTC
CDR3: CASGFPGTEQFF
size: many
J: TRBJ2-1
V: TRBV12-5
length: 12
D: .

DNA: TGTGCCAGCAGCTTAGCCCCCCCTCAGCGGGATGGCTACACCTTC
CDR3: CASSLAPPQRDGYTF
size: .
J: TRBJ1-2
V: TRBV7-9
length: 15
D: .

DNA: TGTGCCAGCAGTAGACAGGGGTACACAGATACGCAGTATTTT
CDR3: CASSRQGYTDTQYF
size: .
J: TRBJ2-3
V: TRBV25-1
length: 14
D: TRBD1